This TCR beta chain emerged from a study of molecular identifiers for immune sequencing clone quantification. Construction of naive CD8 libraries employed about 20,000 to 1,100,000 sorted cells together with 10%, 30% or 50% RNA. This clonotype has just a few counts. Antigen specificity is unknown. The CDR3 loop spans 14 amino acids. Trimming cost V 6 bases and J 3 bases; bases outside gene matches: 6. Listed TCR primers, together with previously described methods, were used for the bulk TCR libraries. TCRdb called the PCR reads again in MiXCR, with one record for every CDR3 protein. The sample includes under 600,000 distinct CDR3 sequences, roughly 25% of them seen just once. The study's findings and limits: Clonotypes surpassing 20 RNA copies contained over 97% of effector molecules, versus under 1% in naive cells.

V usage is TRBV12-3 or TRBV12-4 and J usage is TRBJ1-1; TRBD1 aligns across 8 bases. The sequence was obtained from a human donor in good health. Some libraries in this study had Jurkat cell RNA spiked in. The sample comprised naive CD8+ T cells from blood, with Jurkat cell RNA spiked in. Subset here: FACS-sorted CD8+CD4-CCR7+CD45RA+ naive T cells. In DNA form, the CDR3 reads TGTGCCAGCAGCCCGGGACAGGAGGACACTGAAGCTTTCTTT. Protein: CASSPGQEDTEAFF.